The present entry profiles one T cell receptor beta chain with its context. Its antigen remains unknown. The data were obtained in a study of response to subunit inactivated influenza vaccine. Study conclusions and caveats: It was suggested by the authors that few new T cells are recruited by each seasonal influenza vaccination.

MiXCR was run by TCRdb on the RT-PCR reads, yielding one entry per CDR3 protein. This table holds roughly 190,000 distinct CDR3 sequences, about an eighth found once. The data also belong to a second study, concerning T cells expressing NK-cell markers. This second study notes: In generating TCR beta cDNA, 5'RACE template switching with UMIs was used. The TCR beta repertoires were obtained from sorted CD3+CD56+NKG2C+, CD3+CD56+NKG2C- and CD3+CD56-NKG2C+ T cells. Out of eight donors sequenced, seven tested HCMV-seropositive and the remaining one seronegative. NKG2C+ dominant clonotypes from over five donors made up roughly 1.0-7.0% of CD8+ T cells.

Sequencing used CD8+ T cells sorted from PBMCs, obtained 12 days after vaccination. The receptor's source is a man in his fifties or sixties who received an inactivated influenza vaccine.

The CDR3 region is CASSEGRAGNFGGYTF. In DNA, the CDR3 is TGTGCCAGCAGCGAGGGCCGGGCAGGAAACTTCGGTGGCTACACCTTC. V usage is TRBV9 and J usage is TRBJ1-2, with unresolved D. This CDR3 contains 16 residues. V gave up 3 bases and J gave up 7 bases, with 22 bases separating them. CDR1 SGDLS and CDR2 YYNGEE come from the germline V gene.